Each of the 27 T cell receptor beta chains below was sequenced from the same sample in a study of shared T cell receptors in the human thymus. Assay used: immunoSEQ multiplex PCR; TCRdb lists only in-frame clones, some missing. The top ten clones hold less than 0.04% of a sample with 55,000 to 80,000 clones, 90% to 95% of them seen once. The sample was thymocytes. The origin of the receptors is a human donor.

The chain is built from TRBV4-3 and TRBJ2-6; no reliable D call. Trimming removed 0 bases at V and 3 bases at J, with 3 bases between. This CDR3 comprises 14 residues. Germline loops: CDR1 LGHNA, CDR2 YSLEER. CDR3 loop: CASSQDNGANVLTF. CDR3 DNA: TGCGCCAGCAGCCAAGATAATGGGGCCAACGTCCTGACTTTC.

This chain joins TRBV5-1 and TRBJ2-1; 7 bases are shared with TRBD2. CDR3 length equals 15 residues. Losses at the gene ends were 7 bases for V and 8 bases for J; bases not matched to a gene: 15. Germline lookup yields CDR1 SGHRS and CDR2 YFSETQ. CDR3 sequence (DNA): TGCGCCAGCCAGCAAAGGACTAGTTATGGCTATGAGCAGTTCTTC. Its translation: CASQQRTSYGYEQFF.

The chain has TRBV7-6 and TRBJ2-5; D perhaps matches TRBD1 (6 bases). This CDR3 is built from 17 residues. CDR1 is SGHVS, CDR2 FNYEAQ, per germline. Trimming took off 3 bases at V and 2 bases at J, with 19 bases between the two ends. CDR3 nucleotide sequence: TGTGCCAGCAGCTTGATCCACTCACAGGGCGGACAAGAGACCCAGTACTTC. This gives the protein CASSLIHSQGGQETQYF.

The chain links TRBV11-2 to TRBJ2-2, with TRBD1 as a possible D gene (6 bases). Trimming pared 3 bases from V and 11 bases from J, leaving 22 bases between. CDR3 size: 16 residues. Germline loops: CDR1 SGHAT, CDR2 FQNNGV. The CDR3 bases are TGTGCCAGCAGCTTGATATTCAGGGGCCTTCAAGGAGAGCTGTTTTTT. Translated: CASSLIFRGLQGELFF.

The chain is built from TRBV10-2 and TRBJ1-2, with D possibly being TRBD1 (5 bases). Per the germline V gene, CDR1 is WSHSY and CDR2 is SAAADI. There are 15 residues in the CDR3. V lost 6 bases and J lost 5, with 19 bases in between. CDR3 in amino acids: CASSRDANTQYGYTF. Here the CDR3 DNA reads TGCGCCAGCAGCCGGGACGCTAATACTCAGTATGGCTACACCTTC.

The chain combines TRBV6-5 with TRBJ1-1; D is uncertain. Trimming shortened V by 2 bases and J by 1 base, and 14 bases separated the two germline ends. Germline loops: CDR1 MNHEY, CDR2 SVGAGI. This CDR3 spans 16 amino acids. The CDR3 spells CASSYITDMKNTEAFF. As DNA, the CDR3 is TGTGCCAGCAGTTACATCACCGATATGAAGAACACTGAAGCTTTCTTT.

As concerns this clone: Germline and junction disagree at one end, which may indicate a read error. The V and J genes are TRBV2 and TRBJ1-5; 7 nucleotides line up with TRBD1. This CDR3 comprises 17 residues. CDR1 and CDR2 from the germline V gene are SNHLY and FYNNEI. The CDR3 DNA sequence: TGTGCCAACAGTGAAGCCCCGAGGGACAGTCGGGATCAGCCCCAGCATTTT. It is translated as CANSEAPRDSRDQPQHF.

The chain is built from TRBV7-6 and TRBJ1-4; D possibly corresponds to TRBD1 (5 bases). Deletions cut 10 bases from V and 3 bases from J, with 18 bases between. Germline assignment: CDR1 SGHVS and CDR2 FNYEAQ. This CDR3 is built from 15 residues. CDR3 in DNA: TGTGCCACGCGTCCTCTGGGGCAGTCTAATGAAAAACTGTTTTTT. As protein: CATRPLGQSNEKLFF.

V and J are TRBV7-8 and TRBJ2-1; 11 nucleotides line up with TRBD2. Germline V gene lookup returns CDR1 SGHVS and CDR2 FQNEAQ. The CDR3 spans 19 residues. Trimming took 4 bases from V and 0 from J; bases not matched to a gene: 11. The CDR3 sequence: CASSWEVAGGLSSYNEQFF. As DNA, the CDR3 is TGTGCCAGCAGCTGGGAGGTAGCGGGGGGGCTGAGCTCCTACAATGAGCAGTTCTTC. The variable domain in full, completed from reference TRBV7-8 and TRBJ2-1, reads GAGVSQSPRYKVAKRGQDVALRCDPISGHVSLFWYQQALGQGPEFLTYFQNEAQLDKSGLPSDRFFAERPEGSVSTLKIQRTQQEDSAVYLCASSWEVAGGLSSYNEQFFGPGTRLTVL.

The V call is TRBV11-2, the J call TRBJ2-7, with 13 bases matching TRBD2. The V and J ends lost 3 bases and 0 bases, in that order; junction bases with no gene match: 2. This CDR3 region has 16 residues. Germline V lookup: CDR1 SGHAT, CDR2 FQNNGV. The CDR3 loop is CASSFGLAGDSYEQYF. The CDR3 nucleotides are TGTGCCAGCAGCTTCGGACTAGCGGGGGACTCCTACGAGCAGTACTTC.

The chain links TRBV30 to TRBJ1-4; 8 bases align to TRBD1. CDR3 length equals 14 residues. The germline gives CDR1 GTSNPN, CDR2 SVGIG (reference sequence). The ends lost 3 bases at V and 8 bases at J; junction bases unmatched: 8. CDR3 bases: TGTGCCTGGAGCCAGGGGGCGCCGCAAGAAAAACTGTTTTTT. It yields the protein CAWSQGAPQEKLFF.

This chain joins TRBV7-9 and TRBJ1-2, with D perhaps TRBD1 (5 bases). Germline CDR1 and CDR2: SEHNR and FQNEAQ (reference sequence). The ends were cut back, 3 bases at V and 6 bases at J, with 17 bases in the middle. CDR3 size: 15 residues. The CDR3 nucleotides read TGTGCCAGCAGCTTTTTGCTTGGGCAGGGCCATGGCTACACCTTC. It translates to CASSFLLGQGHGYTF. The full variable domain, completed using reference TRBV7-9 and TRBJ1-2, is DTGVSQNPRHKITKRGQNVTFRCDPISEHNRLYWYRQTLGQGPEFLTYFQNEAQLEKSRLLSDRFSAERPKGSFSTLEIQRTEQGDSAMYLCASSFLLGQGHGYTFGSGTRLTVV.

The rearrangement uses TRBV18 and TRBJ2-1; 8 bases align to TRBD1. Germline V gene lookup returns CDR1 KGHSH and CDR2 LQKENI. This CDR3 has 19 amino acids. Trimming removed 2 bases from V and 3 bases from J; junction bases left unmatched: 15. Written as DNA, the CDR3 is TGTGCCAGCTCACCAGCCCGAGACAGGGGTTTTGGGGTCTACAATGAGCAGTTCTTC. Protein: CASSPARDRGFGVYNEQFF.

This CDR3 reads CASSQEFRGGQPQHF. CDR3 nucleotides: TGCGCCAGCAGCCAAGAATTTAGGGGGGGCCAGCCCCAGCATTTT. The genes are TRBV4-3 and TRBJ1-5; TRBD1 might be the D (6 bases). The CDR3 totals 15 residues. Trimming left V 0 bases short and J 7 bases short, with 13 bases between. Germline V gene sequence: CDR1 LGHNA, CDR2 YSLEER.

This chain links TRBV27 with TRBJ1-3; D unclear. The CDR3 is 18 residues long. V was shortened by 2 bases and J by 0 bases, with 17 bases between the two germline ends. Germline lookup yields CDR1 MNHEY and CDR2 SMNVEV (reference sequence). Written as DNA, the CDR3 is TGTGCCAGCAGTTTAGCGGCACGGGCGAAGAGCTCTGGAAACACCATATATTTT. Protein: CASSLAARAKSSGNTIYF.

The J gene is TRBJ1-1, the V gene TRBV7-2, with D hard to call. Trimming pared 5 bases from V and 6 bases from J, leaving 16 bases between. Per the germline V gene, CDR1 is SGHTA and CDR2 is FQGNSA. This CDR3 comprises 14 residues. The CDR3: CASSPRVLCAEAFF. DNA for the CDR3: TGTGCCAGCAGCCCGAGGGTATTGTGCGCTGAAGCTTTCTTT.

In its sample, this clone was seen a few times. This chain connects TRBV18 to TRBJ2-2; D not resolved. This CDR3 comprises 17 residues. The germline V gene has CDR1 KGHSH and CDR2 LQKENI. Trimming took off 3 bases at V and 3 bases at J, with 17 bases between the two ends. The DNA of the CDR3 is TGTGCCAGCTCACCCGTCGCTGTTGTCCAGCACACCGGGGAGCTGTTTTTT. Protein sequence: CASSPVAVVQHTGELFF.

This sequence joins TRBV4-2 and TRBJ1-2; no clear D. The V gene lost 2 bases and the J gene lost 2 bases, with 12 bases spanning the gap. Germline V gene lookup returns CDR1 LGHNA and CDR2 YNFKEQ. This CDR3 is built from 15 residues. The CDR3 bases are TGTGCCAGCAGCCAATACTTCGGCCCCAACTATGGCTACACCTTC. Encoded protein: CASSQYFGPNYGYTF.

The chain couples TRBV12-5 to TRBJ1-1, with D hard to call. This CDR3 spans 13 amino acids. In germline, CDR1 is LGHNT, CDR2 FRNRAP. Trimming stripped 2 bases from V and 4 bases from J, with 8 bases between. The CDR3, as DNA: TGTGCTAGTGGTTTGAACGTGGGCACTGAAGCTTTCTTT. It specifies CASGLNVGTEAFF.

The genes are TRBV27 and TRBJ2-7; 10 positions agree with TRBD1. Germline V gives CDR1 MNHEY, CDR2 SMNVEV (reference sequence). Losses at the gene ends were 3 bases for V and 1 base for J; bases not matched to a gene: 12. The CDR3 runs 18 residues. This CDR3 reads CASSFLGQGPMISYEQYF. In nucleotides, the CDR3 is TGTGCCAGCAGTTTTTTGGGACAGGGGCCTATGATATCCTACGAGCAGTACTTC.

The chain combines TRBV14 with TRBJ1-1; D is unclear. V was trimmed by 6 bases and J by 0 bases, leaving 14 bases between them. The germline V gene has CDR1 SGHDN and CDR2 FVKESK. The CDR3 is made up of 15 amino acids. CDR3 protein: CASRWPGPMNTEAFF. The CDR3 DNA follows: TGTGCCAGCAGGTGGCCAGGTCCGATGAACACTGAAGCTTTCTTT.

As concerns this clone: One junction end does not reproduce the germline sequence, and a read error may be involved. The rearrangement joins TRBV5-4 to TRBJ2-5, with a possible D match to TRBD1 (6 bases). CDR1 and CDR2 from the germline V gene are SGHNT and YYREEE (reference sequence). The CDR3 is 14 amino acids. CDR3 nucleotide sequence: TGTGCCAGCACAGAGAAGGGACACCAAGGGACCCAGTACTTC. It translates to CASTEKGHQGTQYF. Full variable domain (remainder filled in from reference TRBV5-4 and TRBJ2-5): ETGVTQSPTHLIKTRGQQVTLRCSSQSGHNTVSWYQQALGQGPQFIFQYYREEENGRGNFPPRFSGLQFPNYSSELNVNALELDDSALYLCASTEKGHQGTQYFGPGTRLLVL.

J is TRBJ1-2 and V is TRBV10-1, with D possibly matching TRBD1 (5 bases). Looked up from germline, CDR1 is WNHNN and CDR2 is SYGVQD (reference sequence). There are 16 residues in the CDR3. Trimming took off 7 bases at V and 5 bases at J, with 23 bases between the two ends. In nucleotides, the CDR3 is TGCGCCAGCACCCTCCATAGGGGCAGGGCAAATTATGGCTACACCTTC. As protein: CASTLHRGRANYGYTF.

The gene calls are TRBV12-5 and TRBJ2-2, with 8 bases lining up with TRBD1. The CDR3 extends over 15 amino acids. Germline loops: CDR1 LGHNT, CDR2 FRNRAP. V shed 5 bases, J shed 0 bases, and the junction held 2 bases outside the gene matches. The CDR3 spells CASGRGQANTGELFF. The CDR3, as DNA: TGTGCTAGTGGTCGGGGACAGGCGAACACCGGGGAGCTGTTTTTT.

This rearrangement joins TRBV10-3 to TRBJ2-3; D could derive from TRBD1 or TRBD2 (6 bases each). In germline, CDR1 is ENHRY, CDR2 SYGVKD. This CDR3 is 16 amino acids long. V lost 0 bases and J 2 bases, leaving 12 bases between the germline ends. In DNA, the CDR3 is TGTGCCATCAGTGAGTCCACGGGGGCCGTCACAGATACGCAGTATTTT. It yields the protein CAISESTGAVTDTQYF.

The chain recombines TRBV19 with TRBJ1-1, with D maybe TRBD1 (5 bases). Germline assignment: CDR1 LNHDA and CDR2 SQIVND (reference sequence). The CDR3 is 17 amino acids. V lost 5 bases and J 0 bases, leaving 19 bases between the germline ends. CDR3 nucleotides: TGTGCCAGTAGTTGCTCGAAGGGGAAAGGGGTGAACACTGAAGCTTTCTTT. Protein: CASSCSKGKGVNTEAFF.

The chain is built from TRBV5-6 and TRBJ2-7; D is possibly TRBD2 (5 bases). The germline gives CDR1 SGHDT, CDR2 YYEEEE. There are 13 residues in the CDR3. The V end was cut by 5 bases, the J end by 3 bases, with 12 bases between. The CDR3 sequence is CASRPDGNYEQYF. The CDR3 DNA reads TGTGCCAGCAGGCCTGACGGGAACTACGAGCAGTACTTC. Full variable domain (missing parts from reference TRBV5-6 and TRBJ2-7): DAGVTQSPTHLIKTRGQQVTLRCSPKSGHDTVSWYQQALGQGPQFIFQYYEEEERQRGNFPDRFSGHQFPNYSSELNVNALLLGDSALYLCASRPDGNYEQYFGPGTRLTVT.